This T cell receptor (beta chain) was sequenced during a study of beta chain features in type 1 diabetes. This clone turned up a few times. Its antigen is currently unknown. Averaging around 110 mL, one heparinised blood draw came from each individual donor. Sorting based on CD45RO/CCR7/CD25/CD127/CD95/CD27 separated CD4+ naive, central memory, regulatory and stem cell-like memory cells. In all sorted populations, purity surpassed 98%. Sequencing targeted expressed TCRB transcripts, as all isolated RNA had been reverse transcribed. The repertoire was sequenced with immunoSEQ multiplex PCR; TCRdb's copy has only in-frame clones and lacks some. This sample has 400,000 to 500,000 clones, with about 14% found just once. Notes on the study in general: The naive, central memory and Treg TCRB repertoires of patients appeared to be more similar to one another than those of healthy donors.

The receptor comes from a man aged 30 to 45 in good health. The sample taken for sequencing was naive CD4+ T cells from blood.

The CDR3 bases are TGTGCCGCCCGCGGGGACACAGATACGCAGTATTTT. Its translation: CAARGDTDTQYF. The chain uses TRBV10-3 and TRBJ2-3, with a tentative D call TRBD2 (6 bases). The CDR3 spans 12 residues. The V and J ends lost 11 bases and 2 bases respectively, with 11 bases between them. In germline, CDR1 is ENHRY, CDR2 SYGVKD.